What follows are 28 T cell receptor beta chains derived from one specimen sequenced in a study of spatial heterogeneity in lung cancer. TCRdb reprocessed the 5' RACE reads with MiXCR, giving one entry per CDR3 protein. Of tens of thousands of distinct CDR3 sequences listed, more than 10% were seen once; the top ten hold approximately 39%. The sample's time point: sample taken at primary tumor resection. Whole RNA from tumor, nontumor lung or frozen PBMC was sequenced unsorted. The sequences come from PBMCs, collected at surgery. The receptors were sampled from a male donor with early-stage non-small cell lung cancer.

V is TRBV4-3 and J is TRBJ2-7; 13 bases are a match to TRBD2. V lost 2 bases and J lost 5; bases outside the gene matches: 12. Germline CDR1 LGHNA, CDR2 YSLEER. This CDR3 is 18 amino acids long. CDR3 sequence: CASSQSLVGLAGVDEQYF. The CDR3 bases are TGCGCCAGCAGCCAATCCCTGGTAGGACTAGCGGGAGTGGACGAGCAGTACTTC.

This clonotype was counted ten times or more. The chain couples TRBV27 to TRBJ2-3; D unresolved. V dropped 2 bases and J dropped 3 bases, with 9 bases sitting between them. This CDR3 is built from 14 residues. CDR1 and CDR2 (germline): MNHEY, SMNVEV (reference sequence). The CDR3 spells CASSLTWKTDTQYF. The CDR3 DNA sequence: TGTGCCAGCAGTTTAACGTGGAAGACAGATACGCAGTATTTT.

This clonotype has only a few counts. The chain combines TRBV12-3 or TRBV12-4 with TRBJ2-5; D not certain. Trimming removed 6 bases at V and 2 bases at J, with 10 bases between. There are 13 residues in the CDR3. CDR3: CASRDAAQETQYF. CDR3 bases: TGTGCCAGCAGGGACGCGGCGCAAGAGACCCAGTACTTC.

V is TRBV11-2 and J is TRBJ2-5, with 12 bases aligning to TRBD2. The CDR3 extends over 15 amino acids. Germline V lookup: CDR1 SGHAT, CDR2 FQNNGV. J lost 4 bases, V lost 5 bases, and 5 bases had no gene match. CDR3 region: CASSLLAGGRETQYF. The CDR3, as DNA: TGTGCCAGCAGCCTGCTAGCGGGGGGGCGAGAGACCCAGTACTTC. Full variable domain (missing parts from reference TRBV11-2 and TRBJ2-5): EAGVAQSPRYKIIEKRQSVAFWCNPISGHATLYWYQQILGQGPKLLIQFQNNGVVDDSQLPKDRFSAERLKGVDSTLKIQPAKLEDSAVYLCASSLLAGGRETQYFGPGTRLLVL.

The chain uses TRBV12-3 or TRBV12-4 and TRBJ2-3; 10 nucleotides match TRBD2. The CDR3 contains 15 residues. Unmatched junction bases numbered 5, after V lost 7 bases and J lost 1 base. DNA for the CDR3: TGTGCCAGCACCCTAGCGGGGGCCGGCACAGATACGCAGTATTTT. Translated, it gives CASTLAGAGTDTQYF.

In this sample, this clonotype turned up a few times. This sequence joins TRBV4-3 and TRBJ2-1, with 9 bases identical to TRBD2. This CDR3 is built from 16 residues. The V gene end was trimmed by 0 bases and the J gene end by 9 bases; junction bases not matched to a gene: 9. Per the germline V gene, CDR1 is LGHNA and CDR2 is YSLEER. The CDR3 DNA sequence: TGCGCCAGCAGCCAAGAAGGGGGCCGGCGGGAGGGTGAGCAGTTCTTC. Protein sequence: CASSQEGGRREGEQFF.

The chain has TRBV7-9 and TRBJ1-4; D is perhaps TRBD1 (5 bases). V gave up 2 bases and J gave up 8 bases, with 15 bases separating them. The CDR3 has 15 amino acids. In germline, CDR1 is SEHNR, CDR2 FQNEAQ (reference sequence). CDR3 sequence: CASSLMAGGREKLFF. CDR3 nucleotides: TGTGCCAGCAGCTTAATGGCTGGGGGTCGGGAAAAACTGTTTTTT. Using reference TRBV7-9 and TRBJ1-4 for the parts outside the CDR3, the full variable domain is DTGVSQNPRHKITKRGQNVTFRCDPISEHNRLYWYRQTLGQGPEFLTYFQNEAQLEKSRLLSDRFSAERPKGSFSTLEIQRTEQGDSAMYLCASSLMAGGREKLFFGSGTQLSVL.

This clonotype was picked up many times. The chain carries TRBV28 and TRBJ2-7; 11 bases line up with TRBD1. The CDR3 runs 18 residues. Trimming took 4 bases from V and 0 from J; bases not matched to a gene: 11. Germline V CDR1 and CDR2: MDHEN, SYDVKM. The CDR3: CASSSALGQGASSYEQYF. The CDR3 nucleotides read TGTGCCAGCAGTTCCGCATTAGGACAGGGGGCAAGCTCCTACGAGCAGTACTTC.

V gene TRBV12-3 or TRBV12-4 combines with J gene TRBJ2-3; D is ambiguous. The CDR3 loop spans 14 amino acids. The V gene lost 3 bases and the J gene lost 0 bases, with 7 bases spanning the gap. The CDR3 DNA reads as TGTGCCAGCAGTTTCCAGCTTAGCACAGATACGCAGTATTTT. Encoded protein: CASSFQLSTDTQYF.

The CDR3 DNA sequence: TGTGCCAGCAGCTCTACGGGACTCGGCGAGCAGTACTTC. It specifies CASSSTGLGEQYF. The J gene is TRBJ2-7, the V gene TRBV2, with TRBD2 as a possible D gene (6 bases). V was trimmed by 6 bases and J by 6 bases, leaving 15 bases between them. The CDR3 contains 13 residues. Looked up from germline, CDR1 is SNHLY and CDR2 is FYNNEI. The variable domain in full, with the rest retrieved from reference TRBV2 and TRBJ2-7, is EPEVTQTPSHQVTQMGQEVILRCVPISNHLYFYWYRQILGQKVEFLVSFYNNEISEKSEIFDDQFSVERPDGSNFTLKIRSTKLEDSAMYFCASSSTGLGEQYFGPGTRLTVT.

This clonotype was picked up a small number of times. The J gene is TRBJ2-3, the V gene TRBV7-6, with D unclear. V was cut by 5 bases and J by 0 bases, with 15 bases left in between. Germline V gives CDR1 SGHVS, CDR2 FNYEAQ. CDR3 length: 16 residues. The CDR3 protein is CASSQYQDLSTDTQYF. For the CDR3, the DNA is TGTGCCAGCAGCCAATACCAGGACCTAAGCACAGATACGCAGTATTTT.

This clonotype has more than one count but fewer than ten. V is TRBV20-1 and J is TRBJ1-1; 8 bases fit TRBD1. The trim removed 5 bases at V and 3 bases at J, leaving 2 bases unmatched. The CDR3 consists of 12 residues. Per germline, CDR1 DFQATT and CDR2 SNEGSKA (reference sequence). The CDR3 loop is CSAWDRYTEAFF. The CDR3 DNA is TGCAGTGCTTGGGACAGGTACACTGAAGCTTTCTTT.

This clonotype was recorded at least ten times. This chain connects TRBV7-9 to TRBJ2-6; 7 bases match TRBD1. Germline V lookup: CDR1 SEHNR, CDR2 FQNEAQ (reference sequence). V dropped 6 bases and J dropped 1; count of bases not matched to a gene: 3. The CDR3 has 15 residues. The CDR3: CASRLTGSGANVLTF. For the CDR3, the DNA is TGTGCCAGCAGGTTGACAGGGTCTGGGGCCAACGTCCTGACTTTC.

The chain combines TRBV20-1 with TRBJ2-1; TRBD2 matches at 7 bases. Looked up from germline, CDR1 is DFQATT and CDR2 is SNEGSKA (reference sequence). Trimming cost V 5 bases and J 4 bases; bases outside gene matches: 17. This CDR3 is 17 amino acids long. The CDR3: CSAPPAGRPSGYNEQFF. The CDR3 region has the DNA TGCAGTGCTCCCCCGGCGGGGCGGCCTAGCGGATACAATGAGCAGTTCTTC.

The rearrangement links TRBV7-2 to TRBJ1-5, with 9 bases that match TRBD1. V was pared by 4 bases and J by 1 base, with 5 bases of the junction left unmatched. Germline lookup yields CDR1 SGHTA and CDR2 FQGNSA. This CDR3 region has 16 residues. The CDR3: CASSSGTGRSNQPQHF. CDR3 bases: TGTGCCAGCAGCTCCGGGACAGGGAGAAGCAATCAGCCCCAGCATTTT.

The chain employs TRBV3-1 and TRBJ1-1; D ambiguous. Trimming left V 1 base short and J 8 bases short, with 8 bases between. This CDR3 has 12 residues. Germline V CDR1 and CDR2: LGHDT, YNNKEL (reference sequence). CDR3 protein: CASSQVGREAFF. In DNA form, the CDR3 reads TGTGCCAGCAGCCAAGTCGGAAGGGAAGCTTTCTTT.

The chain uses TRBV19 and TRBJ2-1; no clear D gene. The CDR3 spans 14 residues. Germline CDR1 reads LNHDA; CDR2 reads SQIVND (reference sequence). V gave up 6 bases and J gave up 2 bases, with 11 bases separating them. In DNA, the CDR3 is TGTGCCAGTAGAACAGTTAGGCCCTACAATGAGCAGTTCTTC. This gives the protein CASRTVRPYNEQFF.

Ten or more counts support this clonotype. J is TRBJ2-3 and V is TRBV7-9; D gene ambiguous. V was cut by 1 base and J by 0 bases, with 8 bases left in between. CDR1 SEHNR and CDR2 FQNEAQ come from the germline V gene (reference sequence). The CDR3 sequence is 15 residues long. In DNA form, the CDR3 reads TGTGCCAGCAGCTTAGGCCCAGCTAGCACAGATACGCAGTATTTT. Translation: CASSLGPASTDTQYF. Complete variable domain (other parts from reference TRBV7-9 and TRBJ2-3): DTGVSQNPRHKITKRGQNVTFRCDPISEHNRLYWYRQTLGQGPEFLTYFQNEAQLEKSRLLSDRFSAERPKGSFSTLEIQRTEQGDSAMYLCASSLGPASTDTQYFGPGTRLTVL.

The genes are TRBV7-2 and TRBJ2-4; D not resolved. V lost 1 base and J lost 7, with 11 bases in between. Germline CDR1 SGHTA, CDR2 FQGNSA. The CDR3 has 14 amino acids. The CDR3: CASSLVVPGNIQYF. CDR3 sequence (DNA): TGTGCCAGCAGCTTAGTGGTCCCCGGGAACATTCAGTACTTC.

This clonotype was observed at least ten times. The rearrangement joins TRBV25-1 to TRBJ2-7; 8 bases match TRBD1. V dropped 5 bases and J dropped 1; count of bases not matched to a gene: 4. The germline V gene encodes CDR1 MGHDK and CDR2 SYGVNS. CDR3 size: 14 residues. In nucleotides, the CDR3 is TGTGCCAGCAGTAGGACAGGGACTTCCTACGAGCAGTACTTC. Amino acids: CASSRTGTSYEQYF.

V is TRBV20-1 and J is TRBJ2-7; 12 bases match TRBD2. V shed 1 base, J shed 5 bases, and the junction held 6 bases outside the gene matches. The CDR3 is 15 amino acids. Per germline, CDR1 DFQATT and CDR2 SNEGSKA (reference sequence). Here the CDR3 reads CSARAILAGGDEQYF. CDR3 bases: TGCAGTGCTAGAGCAATACTAGCGGGGGGAGACGAGCAGTACTTC.

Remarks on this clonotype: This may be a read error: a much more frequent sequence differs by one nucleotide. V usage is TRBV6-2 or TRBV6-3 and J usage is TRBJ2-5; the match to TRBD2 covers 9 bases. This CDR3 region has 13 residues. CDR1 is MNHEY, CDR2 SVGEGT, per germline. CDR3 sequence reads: CTSSYSGRETQYF. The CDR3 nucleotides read TGTACCAGCAGTTACAGCGGGAGGGAGACCCAGTACTTC.

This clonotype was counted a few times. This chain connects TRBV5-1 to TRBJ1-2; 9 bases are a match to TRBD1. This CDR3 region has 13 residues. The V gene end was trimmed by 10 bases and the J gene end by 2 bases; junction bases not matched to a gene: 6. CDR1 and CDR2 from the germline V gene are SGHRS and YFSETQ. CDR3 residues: CAGRQGDNYGYTF. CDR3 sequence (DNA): TGCGCCGGTAGACAGGGGGACAACTATGGCTACACCTTC. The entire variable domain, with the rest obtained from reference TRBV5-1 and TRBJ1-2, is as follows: KAGVTQTPRYLIKTRGQQVTLSCSPISGHRSVSWYQQTPGQGLQFLFEYFSETQRNKGNFPGRFSGRQFSNSRSEMNVSTLELGDSALYLCAGRQGDNYGYTFGSGTRLTVV.

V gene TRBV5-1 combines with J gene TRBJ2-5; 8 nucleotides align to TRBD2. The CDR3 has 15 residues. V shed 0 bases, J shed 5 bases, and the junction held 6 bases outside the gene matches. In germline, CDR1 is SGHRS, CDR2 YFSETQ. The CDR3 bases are TGCGCCAGCAGCTTGGAAGCGGGAGCGGGGGAGACCCAGTACTTC. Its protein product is CASSLEAGAGETQYF.

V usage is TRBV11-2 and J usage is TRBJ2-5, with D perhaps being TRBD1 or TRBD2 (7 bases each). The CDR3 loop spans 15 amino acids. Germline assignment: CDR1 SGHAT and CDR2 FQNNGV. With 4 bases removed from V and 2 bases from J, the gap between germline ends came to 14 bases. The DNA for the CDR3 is TGTGCCAGCAGCTCCCAGGGGGGGCTACAAGAGACCCAGTACTTC. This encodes CASSSQGGLQETQYF. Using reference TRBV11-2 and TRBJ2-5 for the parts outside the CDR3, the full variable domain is EAGVAQSPRYKIIEKRQSVAFWCNPISGHATLYWYQQILGQGPKLLIQFQNNGVVDDSQLPKDRFSAERLKGVDSTLKIQPAKLEDSAVYLCASSSQGGLQETQYFGPGTRLLVL.

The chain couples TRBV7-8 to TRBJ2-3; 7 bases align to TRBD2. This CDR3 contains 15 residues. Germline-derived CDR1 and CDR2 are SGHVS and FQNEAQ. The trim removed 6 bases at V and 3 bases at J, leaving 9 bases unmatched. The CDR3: CASRQQREVTDTQYF. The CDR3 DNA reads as TGTGCCAGCAGACAACAGCGGGAAGTTACAGATACGCAGTATTTT.

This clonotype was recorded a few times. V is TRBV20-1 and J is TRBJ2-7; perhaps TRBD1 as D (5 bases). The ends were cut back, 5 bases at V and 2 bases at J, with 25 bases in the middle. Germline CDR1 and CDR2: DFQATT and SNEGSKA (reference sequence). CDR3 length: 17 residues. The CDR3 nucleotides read TGCAGTGCTCAGGGATATCAAGACCCAAGACGACCCTACGAGCAGTACTTC. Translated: CSAQGYQDPRRPYEQYF.

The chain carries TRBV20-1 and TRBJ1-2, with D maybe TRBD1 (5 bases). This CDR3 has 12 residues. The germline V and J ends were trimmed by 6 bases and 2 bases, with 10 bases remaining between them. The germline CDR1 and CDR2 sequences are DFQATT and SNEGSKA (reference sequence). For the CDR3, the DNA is TGCAGTGCACGCCGGGGGAACTATGGCTACACCTTC. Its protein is CSARRGNYGYTF.